This TCR beta chain was observed in a study of shared clonotypes between healthy human individuals. Study context: The people who gave samples were a couple of women and a few men aged 18 to 49. General study points: Clonotypes shared by all four donors outscored non-shared clonotypes in generation probability.

For this clone: Its antigen is unknown.

CD4+ cells yielded CD45RA+ naive and CD45RA-negative memory subsets. Generated by immunoSEQ multiplex PCR, the TCRdb table keeps only in-frame clones and is missing some. The data contain millions of clones, roughly 94% of them singletons. The junction had 5 bases not matched to a gene; V was cut back by 4 bases and J by 8 bases. The CDR3 extends over 14 amino acids. Germline CDR1 is MNHEY and CDR2 is SVGAGI. The source of this sequence is a man aged 18 to 30 in good health. The specimen sequenced was naive CD4+ T cells sorted from blood. This sample's subset: CD45RA+ positively selected. The V and J genes are TRBV6-5 and TRBJ1-6; 7 nucleotides line up with TRBD1. DNA of the CDR3: TGTGCCAGCAGTTTGACAGGGCTTCATTCACCCCTCCACTTT. Amino acids: CASSLTGLHSPLHF.